This T cell receptor (beta chain) was observed in a study of molecular identifiers for immune sequencing clone quantification. Via MiXCR, TCRdb re-called the PCR reads, giving one row per CDR3 protein. This sample has about 630,000 distinct CDR3 sequences, with roughly 25% found just once. With 5 bases clipped from V and 3 bases from J, the junction kept 11 bases outside the gene matches. Per germline, CDR1 SEHNR and CDR2 FQNEAQ (reference sequence). This CDR3 is built from 16 residues. The sample taken for sequencing was naive CD8+ T cells from blood, with Jurkat cell RNA spiked in. Sample subset: FACS-sorted CD8+CD4-CCR7+CD45RA+ naive T cells. The rearrangement uses TRBV7-9 and TRBJ2-7; 9 bases fit TRBD1. This receptor was obtained from a human donor in good health. Some libraries in this study had Jurkat cell RNA spiked in. The CDR3, as DNA: TGTGCCAGCAGCCCGGGCCGAGGGACAGGGTTCTACGAGCAGTACTTC. Amino acid sequence: CASSPGRGTGFYEQYF.